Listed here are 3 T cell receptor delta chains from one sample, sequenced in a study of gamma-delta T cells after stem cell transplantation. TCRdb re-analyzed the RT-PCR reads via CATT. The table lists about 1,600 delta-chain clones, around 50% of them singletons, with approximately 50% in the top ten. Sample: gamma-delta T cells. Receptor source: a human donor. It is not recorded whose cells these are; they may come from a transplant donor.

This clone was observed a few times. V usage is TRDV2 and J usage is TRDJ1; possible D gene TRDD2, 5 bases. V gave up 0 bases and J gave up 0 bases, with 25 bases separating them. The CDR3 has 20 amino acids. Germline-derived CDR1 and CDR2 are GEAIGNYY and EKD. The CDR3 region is CACDTLRPTHESLYTDKLIF. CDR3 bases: TGTGCCTGTGACACCCTCCGGCCTACCCACGAATCACTGTACACCGATAAACTCATCTTT.

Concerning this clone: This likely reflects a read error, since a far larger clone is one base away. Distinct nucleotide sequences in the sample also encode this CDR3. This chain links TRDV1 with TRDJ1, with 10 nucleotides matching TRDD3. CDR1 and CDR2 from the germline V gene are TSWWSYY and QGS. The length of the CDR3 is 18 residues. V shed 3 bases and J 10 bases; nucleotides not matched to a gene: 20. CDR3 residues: CALGEPGPCTGGCGRLIF. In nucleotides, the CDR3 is TGTGCTCTTGGGGAGCCAGGCCCCTGTACTGGGGGATGTGGGAGACTCATCTTT.

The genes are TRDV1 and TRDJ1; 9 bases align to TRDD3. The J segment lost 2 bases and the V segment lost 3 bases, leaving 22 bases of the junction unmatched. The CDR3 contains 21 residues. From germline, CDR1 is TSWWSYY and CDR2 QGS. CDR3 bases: TGTGCTCTTGGGGATCCTATAAGCCCCCCCTGGGGGATTCCCTCGACCGATAAACTCATCTTT. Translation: CALGDPISPPWGIPSTDKLIF.